The 19 T cell receptor beta chains listed next were all sequenced from one sample in a study of cytomegalovirus exposure and HLA in healthy donors. Use of 60 Vbeta and 13 Jbeta primers characterized the PCR. Sequencing used immunoSEQ multiplex PCR; TCRdb keeps in-frame clones, though not all of them. The data show more than 100,000 clones, 70% to 75% seen once. The material sequenced was PBMCs. These receptors all stem from a woman in her thirties or forties in good health and CMV-seronegative.

The rearrangement joins TRBV19 to TRBJ1-2; D remains unclear. Trimming removed 5 bases at V and 2 bases at J, with 15 bases between. Germline V gene data show CDR1 as LNHDA and CDR2 as SQIVND (reference sequence). The CDR3 covers 15 residues. CDR3 region: CASSARLSANYGYTF. For the CDR3, the DNA is TGTGCCAGTAGTGCCCGACTGTCAGCGAACTATGGCTACACCTTC.

The genes are TRBV12-5 and TRBJ1-4, with TRBD1 matching over 7 bases. V was pared by 0 bases and J by 4 bases, with 5 bases of the junction left unmatched. Germline CDR1 is LGHNT and CDR2 is FRNRAP. The CDR3 length is 16 residues. The CDR3 DNA follows: TGTGCTAGTGGTTTGGTCCCGGGACAGATTAATGAAAAACTGTTTTTT. Protein product: CASGLVPGQINEKLFF.

This chain uses TRBV5-1 with TRBJ2-3; D is ambiguous. The V end lost 4 bases, the J end lost 0 bases, and 9 bases lay between the germline ends. The length of the CDR3 is 14 residues. Germline CDR1 and CDR2: SGHRS and YFSETQ. Here the CDR3 DNA reads TGCGCCAGCAGCGCGCTATCAAGCACAGATACGCAGTATTTT. Its translation: CASSALSSTDTQYF.

V usage is TRBV7-2 and J usage is TRBJ2-1; 7 nucleotides align to TRBD1. Germline CDR1 SGHTA, CDR2 FQGNSA. CDR3 length: 15 residues. With 1 base clipped from V and 2 bases from J, the junction kept 2 bases outside the gene matches. The CDR3 sequence is CASSLDRGAYNEQFF. The CDR3 DNA reads as TGTGCCAGCAGCTTAGACAGGGGCGCCTACAATGAGCAGTTCTTC.

The chain couples TRBV19 to TRBJ1-3; a weak D match, TRBD1 (6 bases). From germline, CDR1 is LNHDA and CDR2 SQIVND (reference sequence). The CDR3 has 16 amino acids. Trimming cost V 8 bases and J 2 bases, with 19 bases left between them. In DNA form, the CDR3 reads TGTGCCAGTGGAAAATTGACAGGCTTACCTGGAAACACCATATATTTT. Translated, it gives CASGKLTGLPGNTIYF.

In its sample, this clone was seen a few times. The rearrangement links TRBV7-2 to TRBJ2-3; D is perhaps TRBD1 (5 bases). CDR3 length: 17 residues. Germline V gene sequence: CDR1 SGHTA, CDR2 FQGNSA. With 0 bases removed from V and 0 bases from J, the gap between germline ends came to 13 bases. Written as DNA, the CDR3 is TGTGCCAGCAGCTTAGCGCAGGGTCTTATAAGCACAGATACGCAGTATTTT. This codes for CASSLAQGLISTDTQYF.

J is TRBJ1-2 and V is TRBV28; no clear D gene. The CDR3 consists of 16 residues. The germline V gene has CDR1 MDHEN and CDR2 SYDVKM. V lost 6 bases and J lost 7, with 24 bases in between. The CDR3 sequence is CASSSSPGPRSSGYTF. The CDR3 DNA is TGTGCCAGCAGCAGCTCACCGGGTCCACGGTCCTCTGGCTACACCTTC.

V is TRBV6-5 and J is TRBJ1-1; D perhaps matches TRBD1 (5 bases). The V gene lost 2 bases and the J gene lost 2 bases, with 12 bases spanning the gap. Germline V lookup: CDR1 MNHEY, CDR2 SVGAGI. This CDR3 has 15 residues. The CDR3: CASSYDGGFNTEAFF. For the CDR3, the DNA is TGTGCCAGCAGTTACGACGGGGGATTCAACACTGAAGCTTTCTTT.

This chain connects TRBV7-6 to TRBJ2-1; unclear D gene. The CDR3 extends over 16 amino acids. V was cut by 0 bases and J by 2 bases, with 11 bases left in between. Germline loops: CDR1 SGHVS, CDR2 FNYEAQ. The CDR3 nucleotides are TGTGCCAGCAGCTTAGCGCTCATTTCTACCTACAATGAGCAGTTCTTC. This codes for CASSLALISTYNEQFF.

The table lists this clone with a count of one. V is TRBV6-5 and J is TRBJ2-7; D gene uncertain. The ends were cut back, 2 bases at V and 0 bases at J, with 8 bases in the middle. The CDR3 loop spans 14 amino acids. Germline-derived CDR1 and CDR2 are MNHEY and SVGAGI. CDR3 sequence: CASSYGGISYEQYF. The CDR3, as DNA: TGTGCCAGCAGTTACGGCGGCATCTCCTACGAGCAGTACTTC.

The chain has TRBV7-6 and TRBJ2-2; 9 positions match TRBD2. Losses at the gene ends were 3 bases for V and 5 bases for J; bases not matched to a gene: 7. Germline V CDR1 and CDR2: SGHVS, FNYEAQ. This CDR3 spans 16 amino acids. The CDR3, as DNA: TGTGCCAGCAGCTTCGCGGGGGGGCCGGGAACCGGGGAGCTGTTTTTT. Its translation: CASSFAGGPGTGELFF.

The table lists this clone with many counts. V usage is TRBV5-4 and J usage is TRBJ1-1; D is unclear. Germline CDR1 is SGHNT and CDR2 is YYREEE (reference sequence). There are 13 residues in the CDR3. Trimming removed 3 bases from V and 4 bases from J, with 10 bases in between. Here the CDR3 reads CASSWGRGTEAFF. DNA for the CDR3: TGTGCCAGCAGCTGGGGTCGGGGCACTGAAGCTTTCTTT.

The sample holds a few counts of this clone. Mismatch with germline at one junction end may stem from a read error. The chain employs TRBV7-9 and TRBJ2-7, with D perhaps matching TRBD2 (6 bases). This CDR3 contains 13 residues. Germline-derived CDR1 and CDR2 are SEHNR and FQNEAQ (reference sequence). The DNA of the CDR3 is TGTTCCAGCAGCTTCGGCGGGAACTACGAGCAGTACTTC. Protein: CSSSFGGNYEQYF.

This chain uses TRBV19 with TRBJ1-1; TRBD1 matches at 7 bases. Germline-derived CDR1 and CDR2 are LNHDA and SQIVND (reference sequence). V shed 7 bases and J 4 bases; nucleotides not matched to a gene: 6. The CDR3 runs to 13 residues. As DNA, the CDR3 is TGTGCCAGTAAGGGGCGACAGGGCACTGAAGCTTTCTTT. It yields the protein CASKGRQGTEAFF.

V and J are TRBV5-4 and TRBJ2-1, with D possibly being TRBD2 (5 bases). CDR1 and CDR2 (germline): SGHNT, YYREEE (reference sequence). The CDR3 covers 12 residues. V lost 4 bases and J 8 bases, leaving 10 bases between the germline ends. CDR3 in DNA: TGTGCCAGCAGCCCCCACGGGGATGAGCAGTTCTTC. Translated: CASSPHGDEQFF.

V is TRBV14 and J is TRBJ1-4, with a weak D call TRBD1 (5 bases). Germline values: CDR1 SGHDN, CDR2 FVKESK. Trimming took 3 bases from V and 4 from J, leaving 9 bases between them. CDR3 size: 14 residues. The CDR3 reads CASSQAGLNEKLFF. The CDR3 bases are TGTGCCAGCAGCCAGGCGGGACTTAATGAAAAACTGTTTTTT.

In regard to this clone: An end of the junction does not agree with germline; a read error may underlie this. The chain uses TRBV7-7 and TRBJ2-5; 7 bases line up with TRBD1. The CDR3 has 15 residues. Germline loops: CDR1 SSHAT, CDR2 FNYEAQ (reference sequence). CDR3 in DNA: TGTGCTAGCAGCTTAGGGCAGCAACAGGGGTCGACCCAGTACTTC. Protein product: CASSLGQQQGSTQYF.

CDR3 DNA: TGTGCCAGCAGCTTAGGTGGCGGGGTGCCCGGGGAGCTGTTTTTT. Translating gives CASSLGGGVPGELFF. The V gene is TRBV11-2, the J gene TRBJ2-2, with D perhaps matching TRBD2 (6 bases). This CDR3 contains 15 residues. V lost 1 base to trimming and J lost 6 bases, with 12 bases between them. Germline assignment: CDR1 SGHAT and CDR2 FQNNGV.

V gene TRBV10-3 combines with J gene TRBJ2-7; 8 bases line up with TRBD1. The germline CDR1 and CDR2 sequences are ENHRY and SYGVKD. V lost 10 bases and J lost 5; bases outside the gene matches: 10. The CDR3 is 13 residues long. CDR3 protein: CATYQGQVHEQYF. CDR3 DNA: TGTGCCACCTATCAGGGACAGGTCCACGAGCAGTACTTC.